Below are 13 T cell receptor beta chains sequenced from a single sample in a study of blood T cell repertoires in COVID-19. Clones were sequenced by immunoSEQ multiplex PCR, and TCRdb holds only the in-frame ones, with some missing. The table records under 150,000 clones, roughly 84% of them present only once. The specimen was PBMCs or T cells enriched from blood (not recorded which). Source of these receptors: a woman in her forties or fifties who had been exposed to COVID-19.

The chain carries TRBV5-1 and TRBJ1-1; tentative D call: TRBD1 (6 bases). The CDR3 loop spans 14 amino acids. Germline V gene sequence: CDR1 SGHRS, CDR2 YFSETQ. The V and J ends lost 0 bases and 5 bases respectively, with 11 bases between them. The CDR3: CASSLGQVRTEAFF. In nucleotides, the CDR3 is TGCGCCAGCAGCTTGGGACAGGTCCGGACTGAAGCTTTCTTT.

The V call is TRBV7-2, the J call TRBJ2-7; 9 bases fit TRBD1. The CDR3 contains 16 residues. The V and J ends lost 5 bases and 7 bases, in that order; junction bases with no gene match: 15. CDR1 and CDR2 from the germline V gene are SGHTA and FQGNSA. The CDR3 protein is CASSNPRTGARWEQYF. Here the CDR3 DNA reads TGTGCCAGCAGCAACCCTAGGACAGGGGCCCGGTGGGAGCAGTACTTC.

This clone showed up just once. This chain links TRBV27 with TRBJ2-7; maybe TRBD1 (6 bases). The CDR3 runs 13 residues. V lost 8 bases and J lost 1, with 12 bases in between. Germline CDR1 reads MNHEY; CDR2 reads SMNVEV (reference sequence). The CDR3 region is CASATGPSYEQYF. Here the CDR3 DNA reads TGTGCCAGCGCGACAGGACCGTCCTACGAGCAGTACTTC.

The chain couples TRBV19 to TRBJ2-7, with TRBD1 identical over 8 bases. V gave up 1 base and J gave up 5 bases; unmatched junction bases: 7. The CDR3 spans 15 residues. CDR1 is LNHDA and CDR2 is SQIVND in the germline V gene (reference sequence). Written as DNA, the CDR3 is TGTGCCAGTAGTATAGGCCGGGACAGGACTCACGAGCAGTACTTC. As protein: CASSIGRDRTHEQYF.

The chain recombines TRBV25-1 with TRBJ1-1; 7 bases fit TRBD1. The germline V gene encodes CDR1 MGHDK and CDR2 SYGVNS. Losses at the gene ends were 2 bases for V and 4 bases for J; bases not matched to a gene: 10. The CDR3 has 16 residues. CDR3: CASSEVGGRGSTEAFF. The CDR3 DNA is TGTGCCAGCAGTGAAGTGGGTGGCAGGGGGAGCACTGAAGCTTTCTTT.

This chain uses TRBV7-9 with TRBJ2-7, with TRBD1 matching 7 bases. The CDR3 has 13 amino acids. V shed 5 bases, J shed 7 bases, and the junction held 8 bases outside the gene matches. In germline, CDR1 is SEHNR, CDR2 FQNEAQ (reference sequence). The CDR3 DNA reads TGTGCCAGCAGCCTGAACAGGGGTGGAGAGCAGTACTTC. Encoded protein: CASSLNRGGEQYF.

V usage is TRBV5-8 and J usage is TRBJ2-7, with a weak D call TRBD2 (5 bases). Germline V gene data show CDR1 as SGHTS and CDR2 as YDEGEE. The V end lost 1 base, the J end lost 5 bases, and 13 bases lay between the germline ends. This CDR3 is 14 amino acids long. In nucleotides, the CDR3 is TGTGCCAGCAGCTTGAGGCAGCTAGCCAACGAGCAGTACTTC. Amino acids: CASSLRQLANEQYF.

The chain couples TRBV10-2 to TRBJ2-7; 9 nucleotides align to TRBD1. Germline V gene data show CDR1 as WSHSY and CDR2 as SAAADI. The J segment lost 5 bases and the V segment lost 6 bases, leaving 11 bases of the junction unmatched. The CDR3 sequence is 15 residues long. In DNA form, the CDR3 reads TGCGCCAGCAGGGGAACCTTGGACAGGGGCCACGAGCAGTACTTC. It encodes CASRGTLDRGHEQYF.

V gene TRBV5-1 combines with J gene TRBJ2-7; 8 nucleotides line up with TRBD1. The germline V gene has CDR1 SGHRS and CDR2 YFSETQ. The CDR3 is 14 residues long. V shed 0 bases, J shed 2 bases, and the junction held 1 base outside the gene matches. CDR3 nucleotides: TGCGCCAGCAGCTTGGAGGACAGGGCCTACGAGCAGTACTTC. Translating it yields CASSLEDRAYEQYF.

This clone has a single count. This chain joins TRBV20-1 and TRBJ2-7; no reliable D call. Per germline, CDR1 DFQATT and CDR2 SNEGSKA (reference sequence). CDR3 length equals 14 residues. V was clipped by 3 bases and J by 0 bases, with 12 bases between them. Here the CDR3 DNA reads TGCAGTGCTAGTAGTACAGTTACCTCCTACGAGCAGTACTTC. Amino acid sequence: CSASSTVTSYEQYF.

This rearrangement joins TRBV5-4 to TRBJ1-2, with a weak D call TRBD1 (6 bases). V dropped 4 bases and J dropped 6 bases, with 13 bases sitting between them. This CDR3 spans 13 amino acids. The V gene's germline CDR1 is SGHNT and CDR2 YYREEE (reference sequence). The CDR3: CASSQFRGNGYTF. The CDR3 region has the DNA TGTGCCAGCAGCCAGTTCAGGGGCAATGGCTACACCTTC. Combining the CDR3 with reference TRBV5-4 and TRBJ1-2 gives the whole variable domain ETGVTQSPTHLIKTRGQQVTLRCSSQSGHNTVSWYQQALGQGPQFIFQYYREEENGRGNFPPRFSGLQFPNYSSELNVNALELDDSALYLCASSQFRGNGYTFGSGTRLTVV.

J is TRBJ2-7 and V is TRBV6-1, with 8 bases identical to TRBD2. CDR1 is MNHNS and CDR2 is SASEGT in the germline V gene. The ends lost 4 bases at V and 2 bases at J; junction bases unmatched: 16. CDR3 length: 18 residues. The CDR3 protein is CASSASRPGAGGTYEQYF. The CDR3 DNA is TGTGCCAGCAGTGCCTCCCGGCCTGGGGCGGGAGGCACCTACGAGCAGTACTTC.

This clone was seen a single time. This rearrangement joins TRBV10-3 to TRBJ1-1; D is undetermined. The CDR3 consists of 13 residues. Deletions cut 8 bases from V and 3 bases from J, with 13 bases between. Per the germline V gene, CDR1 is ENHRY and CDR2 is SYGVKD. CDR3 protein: CAIAQAPDTEAFF. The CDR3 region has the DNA TGTGCCATCGCTCAGGCTCCCGACACTGAAGCTTTCTTT.